This TCR beta chain was identified during a study of cytomegalovirus exposure and HLA in healthy donors. General study points: Reported findings show TCR beta sequences accurately forecast HLA-A and HLA-B alleles in most subjects. The productive fraction for most TCR beta V segments was about 87% or about 30% in an earlier analysis. In a later analysis, TCR beta V- and J-gene trimming was associated with a missense DCLRE1C variant.

As regards this clone: The antigen is unknown.

Germline V gives CDR1 LNHDA, CDR2 SQIVND (reference sequence). The CDR3 covers 12 residues. With 5 bases clipped from V and 4 bases from J, the junction kept 1 base outside the gene matches. It was with 60 Vbeta and 13 Jbeta primers that the PCR ran. The data were produced by immunoSEQ multiplex PCR, yet TCRdb's version contains in-frame clones alone and is incomplete. The table lists about 110,000 clones, roughly 71% of them singletons, with around 2.7% in the top ten. This TCR derives from a male donor in good health and CMV-seropositive. The rearrangement links TRBV19 to TRBJ1-1, with 7 bases matching TRBD1. The sample consisted of PBMCs. This CDR3 reads CASSPGGTEAFF. The CDR3 DNA reads as TGTGCCAGTAGTCCAGGGGGCACTGAAGCTTTCTTT.